Below, 8 T cell receptor beta chains from the same sample are listed, as sequenced in a study of T cell repertoires in cytomegalovirus infection. TCRdb reprocessed the reads with MiXCR, giving one entry per CDR3 protein. The table includes fewer than 650,000 distinct CDR3 sequences, under 45% detected once. No antigens are known for them. The specimen was cultured PBMCs, collected from culture after CMV antigen stimulation. These receptors were collected from a human donor in good health (CMV status not recorded). Some clones in this sample may be carry-over from other donors' samples.

The J gene is TRBJ2-1, the V gene TRBV5-1, with a weak D call TRBD2 (6 bases). Trimming cost V 6 bases and J 5 bases, with 12 bases left between them. The germline V gene encodes CDR1 SGHRS and CDR2 YFSETQ. The CDR3 covers 13 residues. The CDR3 loop is CASMPGLHNEQFF. CDR3 DNA: TGCGCCAGCATGCCGGGACTCCACAATGAGCAGTTCTTC.

This clonotype came up a few times. This rearrangement joins TRBV5-4 to TRBJ1-6; weak D call: TRBD1 (6 bases). V lost 4 bases and J lost 5, with 10 bases in between. The germline V gene has CDR1 SGHNT and CDR2 YYREEE (reference sequence). The CDR3 spans 14 residues. DNA of the CDR3: TGTGCCAGCAGCATCGACAGGAATAATTCACCCCTCCACTTT. Protein: CASSIDRNNSPLHF.

Concerning this clonotype itself: One end of the junction varies from germline; a read error may be responsible. V is TRBV7-8 and J is TRBJ1-4, with 7 bases identical to TRBD1. The CDR3 covers 16 residues. CDR1 and CDR2 from the germline V gene are SGHVS and FQNEAQ. The CDR3 DNA reads as TGTGCCAGCAGCCCCGGACAGGCGGGGTTTAATGAAAGACTGTTTTTT. The encoded protein is CASSPGQAGFNERLFF.

The sample holds a few counts of this clonotype. CDR3 nucleotides: TGCAGTGCTGAGCGGACAGCCTACAATGAGCAGTTCTTC. Protein: CSAERTAYNEQFF. V and J are TRBV20-1 and TRBJ2-1; the D gene is possibly TRBD1 (6 bases). CDR3 length equals 13 residues. The V end was cut by 5 bases, the J end by 2 bases, with 10 bases between. The germline CDR1 and CDR2 sequences are DFQATT and SNEGSKA (reference sequence).

This clonotype appeared a single time. The V call is TRBV25-1, the J call TRBJ1-2, with 7 bases that match TRBD1. V trimming: 10 bases; J trimming: 4 bases; junction bases outside the gene matches: 6. The CDR3 extends over 12 amino acids. Looked up from germline, CDR1 is MGHDK and CDR2 is SYGVNS. The CDR3 loop reads CATQGERYGYTF. CDR3 nucleotides: TGTGCCACTCAGGGGGAACGCTATGGCTACACCTTC.

As regards this clonotype: This may stem from a read error, because a much larger clone lies one nucleotide away. This chain links TRBV7-6 with TRBJ2-1, with 11 bases that match TRBD1. The J call may be wrong; the DNA end is better matched by TRBJ2-7. CDR3 size: 15 residues. Germline CDR1 and CDR2: SGHVS and FNYEAQ. The CDR3 protein is CASRGDRGSYNEQYF. The CDR3, as DNA: TGTGCCAGCAGGGGGGACAGGGGGAGCTACAATGAGCAGTACTTC.

In its sample, this clonotype was seen a few times. This chain joins TRBV4-1 and TRBJ2-7; D gene uncertain. CDR1 is MGHRA and CDR2 is YSYEKL in the germline V gene. The germline V and J ends were trimmed by 6 bases and 2 bases, with 14 bases remaining between them. The CDR3 extends over 14 amino acids. As DNA, the CDR3 is TGCGCCAGCAGTGAGGTAGGACGGACCTACGAGCAGTACTTC. Translated: CASSEVGRTYEQYF.

The chain combines TRBV6-1 with TRBJ1-3; D ambiguous. The CDR3 consists of 15 residues. Germline V gene lookup returns CDR1 MNHNS and CDR2 SASEGT. V was shortened by 2 bases and J by 0 bases, with 8 bases between the two germline ends. The CDR3 sequence: CASSEWPFSGNTIYF. Written as DNA, the CDR3 is TGTGCCAGCAGTGAATGGCCGTTCTCTGGAAACACCATATATTTT.